These T cell receptor beta chains were read from a single sample in a study of identical twins. TCRdb re-derived calls from the 5' RACE reads in MiXCR, one entry per CDR3 protein. The table records 520,000 or so distinct CDR3 sequences, roughly a fifth of them present only once. In addition, the sample was reused for a study of T cells expressing NK-cell markers.

Sequenced input: CD4+ T cells sorted from blood. The source of these receptors is a woman aged 18 to 35 in good health. The CDR3 runs from the conserved cysteine through the conserved F or W. Fields, in order: clone size, J gene, D gene, V gene, CDR3 DNA, CDR3 protein. A D gene is named only where the DNA matches it firmly. Clone size is given for some rows only: seen once, a few or many times, or a class if the clone is expanded.

clone_size: -; j_call: TRBJ2-1; d_call: TRBD2; v_call: TRBV7-2; cdr3_nt: TGTGCCAGCAGCCTCGGGGTAGCGGGCCGCGGGGGTGAGTTCTTC; cdr3_aa: CASSLGVAGRGGEFF
clone_size: -; j_call: TRBJ2-1; d_call: TRBD1; v_call: TRBV7-3; cdr3_nt: TGTGCCAGCAGCCCCGCAGGGGGTCATGAGCAGTTCTTC; cdr3_aa: CASSPAGGHEQFF
clone_size: few; j_call: TRBJ2-5; d_call: -; v_call: TRBV5-1; cdr3_nt: TGCGCCAGCAGCTTGATGGCGGAAGCGGCGGAGACCCAGTACTTC; cdr3_aa: CASSLMAEAAETQYF
clone_size: -; j_call: TRBJ2-5; d_call: TRBD1; v_call: TRBV29-1; cdr3_nt: TGCAGCGGGACAGGGGGCGAAGAGACCCAGTACTTC; cdr3_aa: CSGTGGEETQYF
clone_size: few; j_call: TRBJ2-3; d_call: TRBD1; v_call: TRBV7-9; cdr3_nt: TGTGCCAGCAGCCCGGGGACAGGGATTAGCACAGATACGCAGTATTTT; cdr3_aa: CASSPGTGISTDTQYF
clone_size: -; j_call: TRBJ2-1; d_call: TRBD2; v_call: TRBV3-1; cdr3_nt: TGTGCCAGCAGCCAGGCCCGGGAGGGATACAATGAGCAGTTCTTC; cdr3_aa: CASSQAREGYNEQFF
clone_size: few; j_call: TRBJ2-3; d_call: -; v_call: TRBV7-9; cdr3_nt: TGTGCCAGCAGGCTGAGGGGATTGACAGATACGCAGTATTTT; cdr3_aa: CASRLRGLTDTQYF
clone_size: -; j_call: TRBJ1-6; d_call: -; v_call: TRBV5-1; cdr3_nt: TGCGCCAGCAGCTTGGAGGCCGCTAATTCACCCCTCCACTTT; cdr3_aa: CASSLEAANSPLHF
clone_size: few; j_call: TRBJ2-3; d_call: TRBD2; v_call: TRBV20-1; cdr3_nt: TGCAGTGTCAGGACTAGCCGGAGGCCCGATACGCAGTATTTT; cdr3_aa: CSVRTSRRPDTQYF
clone_size: -; j_call: TRBJ2-7; d_call: -; v_call: TRBV3-1; cdr3_nt: TGTGCCAGCAGCCCCGCTAGCGTAGGCGAGCAGTACTTC; cdr3_aa: CASSPASVGEQYF
clone_size: once; j_call: TRBJ1-4; d_call: -; v_call: TRBV7-9; cdr3_nt: TGTGCCAGCAGCTCCATAGGCACTAATGAAAAACTGTTTTTT; cdr3_aa: CASSSIGTNEKLFF
clone_size: -; j_call: TRBJ1-5; d_call: -; v_call: TRBV27; cdr3_nt: TGTGCCAGCAGTTTAAAAGGAAGCAATCAGCCCCAGCATTTT; cdr3_aa: CASSLKGSNQPQHF
clone_size: few; j_call: TRBJ2-5; d_call: -; v_call: TRBV7-9; cdr3_nt: TGTGCCAGCAGCTCAGCAGGCTGGCAAGAGACCCAGTACTTC; cdr3_aa: CASSSAGWQETQYF
clone_size: -; j_call: TRBJ1-1; d_call: TRBD1; v_call: TRBV7-9; cdr3_nt: TGTGCCAGCAGCTTAAGGGGGACAGCGAACACTGAAGCTTTCTTT; cdr3_aa: CASSLRGTANTEAFF
clone_size: -; j_call: TRBJ2-7; d_call: -; v_call: TRBV6-1; cdr3_nt: TGTGCCAGCAGTGACCCAGCGTCTGCCTACGAGCAGTACTTC; cdr3_aa: CASSDPASAYEQYF
clone_size: many; j_call: TRBJ2-7; d_call: -; v_call: TRBV28; cdr3_nt: TGTGCCAGCAGCCGCCTCAGGGGTCTTTCTACCTACGAGCAGTACTTC; cdr3_aa: CASSRLRGLSTYEQYF
clone_size: many; j_call: TRBJ1-1; d_call: -; v_call: TRBV4-2; cdr3_nt: TGTGCCAGCAGCCAAGAAAAAAACGTGAACACTGAAGCTTTCTTT; cdr3_aa: CASSQEKNVNTEAFF